The T cell receptor (beta chain) described here comes from a study of CD8 T cells in Susac syndrome. The germline gives CDR1 LGHNA, CDR2 YNFKEQ. V lost 1 base to trimming and J lost 8 bases; unmatched junction nucleotides: 7. The CDR3 totals 15 residues. Random-hexamer reverse transcription was applied to roughly 0.5 to 1 ug RNA. TCRdb re-called the immunoSEQ multiplex PCR reads through MiXCR, storing one row per CDR3 protein. The repertoire holds 100,000 to 150,000 distinct CDR3 sequences, with around 80% as singletons. This chain joins TRBV4-2 and TRBJ2-1; TRBD2 matches at 8 bases. The sequenced sample consisted of CD8+ T cells from PBMCs. The receptor's source is a human donor with multiple sclerosis. The CDR3, as DNA: TGTGCCAGCAGCCAAGGGTTAGGGACTAGAGATGAGCAGTTCTTC. This encodes CASSQGLGTRDEQFF.